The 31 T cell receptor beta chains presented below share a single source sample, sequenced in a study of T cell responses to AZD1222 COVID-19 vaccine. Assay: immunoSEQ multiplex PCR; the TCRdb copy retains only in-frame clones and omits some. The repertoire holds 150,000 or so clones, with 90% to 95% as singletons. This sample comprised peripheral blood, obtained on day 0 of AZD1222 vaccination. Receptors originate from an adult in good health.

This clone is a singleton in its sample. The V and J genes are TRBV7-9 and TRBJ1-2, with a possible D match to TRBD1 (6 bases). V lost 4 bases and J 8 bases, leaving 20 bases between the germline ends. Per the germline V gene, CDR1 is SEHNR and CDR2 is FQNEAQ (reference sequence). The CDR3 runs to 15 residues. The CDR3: CASSYSQGSVGGYTF. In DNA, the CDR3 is TGTGCCAGCAGCTACTCACAGGGCTCGGTAGGAGGCTACACCTTC.

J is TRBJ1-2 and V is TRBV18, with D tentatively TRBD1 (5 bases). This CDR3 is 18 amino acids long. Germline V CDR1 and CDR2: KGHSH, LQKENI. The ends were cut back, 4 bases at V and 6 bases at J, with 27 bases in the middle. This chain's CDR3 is CASSLLGKGYDVRDGYTF. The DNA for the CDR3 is TGTGCCAGCTCACTACTGGGCAAGGGGTATGATGTTCGTGATGGCTACACCTTC.

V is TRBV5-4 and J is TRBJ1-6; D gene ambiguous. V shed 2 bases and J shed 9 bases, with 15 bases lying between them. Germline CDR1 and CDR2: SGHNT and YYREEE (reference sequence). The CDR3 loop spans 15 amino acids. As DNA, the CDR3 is TGTGCCAGCAGCTTCACATCCAGACTGCTTTCACCCCTCCACTTT. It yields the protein CASSFTSRLLSPLHF.

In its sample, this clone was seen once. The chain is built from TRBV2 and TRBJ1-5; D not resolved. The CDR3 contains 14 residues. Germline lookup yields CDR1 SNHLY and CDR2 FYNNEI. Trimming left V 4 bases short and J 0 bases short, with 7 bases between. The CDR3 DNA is TGTGCCAGCAGTGGACACTTTAGCAATCAGCCCCAGCATTTT. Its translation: CASSGHFSNQPQHF.

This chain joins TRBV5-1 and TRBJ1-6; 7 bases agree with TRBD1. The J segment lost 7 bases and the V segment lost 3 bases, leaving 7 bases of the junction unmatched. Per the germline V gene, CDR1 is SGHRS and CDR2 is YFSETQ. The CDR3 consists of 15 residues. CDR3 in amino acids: CASSYTGTVNSPLHF. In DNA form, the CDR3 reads TGCGCCAGCAGCTACACCGGGACAGTAAATTCACCCCTCCACTTT. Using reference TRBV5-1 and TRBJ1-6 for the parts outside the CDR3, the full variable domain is KAGVTQTPRYLIKTRGQQVTLSCSPISGHRSVSWYQQTPGQGLQFLFEYFSETQRNKGNFPGRFSGRQFSNSRSEMNVSTLELGDSALYLCASSYTGTVNSPLHFGNGTRLTVT.

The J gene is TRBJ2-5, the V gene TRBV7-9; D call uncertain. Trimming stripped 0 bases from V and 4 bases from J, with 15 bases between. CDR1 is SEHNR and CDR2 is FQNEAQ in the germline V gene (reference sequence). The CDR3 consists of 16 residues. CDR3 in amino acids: CASSLAGPTPGETQYF. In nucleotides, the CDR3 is TGTGCCAGCAGCTTAGCGGGCCCCACTCCCGGAGAGACCCAGTACTTC.

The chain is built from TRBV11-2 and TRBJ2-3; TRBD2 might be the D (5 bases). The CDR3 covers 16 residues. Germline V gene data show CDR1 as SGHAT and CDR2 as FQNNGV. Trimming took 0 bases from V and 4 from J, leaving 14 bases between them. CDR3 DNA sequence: TGTGCCAGCAGCTTAGAGTCGCCTATGAGGGCAGATACGCAGTATTTT. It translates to CASSLESPMRADTQYF.

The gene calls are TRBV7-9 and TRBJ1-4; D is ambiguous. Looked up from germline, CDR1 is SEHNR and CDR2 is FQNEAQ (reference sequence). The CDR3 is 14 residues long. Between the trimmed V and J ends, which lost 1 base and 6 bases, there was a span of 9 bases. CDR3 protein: CASSLETMDEKLFF. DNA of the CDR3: TGTGCCAGCAGCTTAGAAACAATGGATGAAAAACTGTTTTTT.

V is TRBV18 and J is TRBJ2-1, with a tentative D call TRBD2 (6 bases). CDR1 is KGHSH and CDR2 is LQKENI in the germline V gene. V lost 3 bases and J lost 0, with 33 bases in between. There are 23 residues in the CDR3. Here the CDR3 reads CASSPYIAGQRQDTLSSYNEQFF. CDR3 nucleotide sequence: TGTGCCAGCTCACCTTACATTGCGGGGCAGCGCCAAGATACCCTGAGCTCCTACAATGAGCAGTTCTTC. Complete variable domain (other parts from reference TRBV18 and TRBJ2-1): NAGVMQNPRHLVRRRGQEARLRCSPMKGHSHVYWYRQLPEEGLKFMVYLQKENIIDESGMPKERFSAEFPKEGPSILRIQQVVRGDSAAYFCASSPYIAGQRQDTLSSYNEQFFGPGTRLTVL.

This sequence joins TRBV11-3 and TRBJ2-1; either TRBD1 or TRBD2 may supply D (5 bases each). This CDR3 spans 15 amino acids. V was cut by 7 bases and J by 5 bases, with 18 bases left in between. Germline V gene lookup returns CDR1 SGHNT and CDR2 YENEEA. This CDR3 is CASTDGGALNNEQFF. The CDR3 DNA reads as TGTGCCAGCACCGATGGGGGAGCCCTGAACAATGAGCAGTTCTTC.

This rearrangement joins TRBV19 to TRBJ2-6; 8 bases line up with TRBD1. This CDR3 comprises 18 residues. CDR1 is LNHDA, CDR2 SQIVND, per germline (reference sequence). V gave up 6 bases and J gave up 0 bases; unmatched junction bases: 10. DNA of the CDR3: TGTGCCAGTAGATGGACAGGGAGAGCCCTCTCTGGGGCCAACGTCCTGACTTTC. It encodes CASRWTGRALSGANVLTF.

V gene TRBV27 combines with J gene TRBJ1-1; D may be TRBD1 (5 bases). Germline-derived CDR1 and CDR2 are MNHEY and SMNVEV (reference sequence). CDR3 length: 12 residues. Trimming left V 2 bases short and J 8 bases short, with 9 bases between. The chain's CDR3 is CASSLVQGEAFF. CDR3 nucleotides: TGTGCCAGCAGTTTAGTCCAGGGCGAAGCTTTCTTT.

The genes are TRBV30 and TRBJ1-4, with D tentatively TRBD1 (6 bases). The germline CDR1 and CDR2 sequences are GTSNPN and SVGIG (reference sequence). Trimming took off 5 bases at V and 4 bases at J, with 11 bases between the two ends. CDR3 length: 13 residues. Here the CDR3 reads CAWAGQFNEKLFF. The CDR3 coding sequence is TGTGCCTGGGCAGGACAGTTTAATGAAAAACTGTTTTTT.

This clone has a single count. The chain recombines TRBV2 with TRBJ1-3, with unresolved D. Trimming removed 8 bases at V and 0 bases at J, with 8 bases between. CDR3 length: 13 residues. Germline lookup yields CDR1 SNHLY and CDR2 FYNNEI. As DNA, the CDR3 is TGTGCCAGCCTTAGTCTCTCTGGAAACACCATATATTTT. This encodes CASLSLSGNTIYF.

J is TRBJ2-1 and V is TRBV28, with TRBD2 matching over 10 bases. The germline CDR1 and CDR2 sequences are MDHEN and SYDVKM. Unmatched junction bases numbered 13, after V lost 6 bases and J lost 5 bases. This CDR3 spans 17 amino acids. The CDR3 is CASSPEASGSDDNEQFF. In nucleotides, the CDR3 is TGTGCCAGCAGCCCGGAGGCTAGCGGGAGTGACGACAATGAGCAGTTCTTC. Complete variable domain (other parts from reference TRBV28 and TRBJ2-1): DVKVTQSSRYLVKRTGEKVFLECVQDMDHENMFWYRQDPGLGLRLIYFSYDVKMKEKGDIPEGYSVSREKKERFSLILESASTNQTSMYLCASSPEASGSDDNEQFFGPGTRLTVL.

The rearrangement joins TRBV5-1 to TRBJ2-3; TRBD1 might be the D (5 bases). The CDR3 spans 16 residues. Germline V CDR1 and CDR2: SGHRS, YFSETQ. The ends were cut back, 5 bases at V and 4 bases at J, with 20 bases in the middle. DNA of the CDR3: TGCGCCAGCAGTCCTGAATCAGGGCATCCCGCAGATACGCAGTATTTT. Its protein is CASSPESGHPADTQYF.

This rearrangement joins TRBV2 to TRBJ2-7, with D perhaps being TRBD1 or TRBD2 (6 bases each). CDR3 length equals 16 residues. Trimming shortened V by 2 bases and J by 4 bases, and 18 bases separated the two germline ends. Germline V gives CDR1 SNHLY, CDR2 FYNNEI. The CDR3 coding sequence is TGTGCCAGCAGTGAACCGGCATGGGGGGCGGGGTACGAGCAGTACTTC. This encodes CASSEPAWGAGYEQYF.

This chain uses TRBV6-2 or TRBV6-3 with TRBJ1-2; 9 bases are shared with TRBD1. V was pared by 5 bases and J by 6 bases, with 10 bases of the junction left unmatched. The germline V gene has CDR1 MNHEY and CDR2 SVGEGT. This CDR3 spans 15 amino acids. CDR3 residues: CASSHRRQGGHGYTF. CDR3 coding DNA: TGTGCCAGCAGTCACCGAAGACAGGGGGGACATGGCTACACCTTC.

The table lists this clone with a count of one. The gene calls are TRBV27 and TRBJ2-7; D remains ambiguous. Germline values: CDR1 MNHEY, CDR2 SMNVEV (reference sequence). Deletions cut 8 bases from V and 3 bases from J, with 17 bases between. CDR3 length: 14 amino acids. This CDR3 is CASRRWDKHYEQYF. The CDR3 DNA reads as TGTGCCAGCCGACGTTGGGATAAACACTACGAGCAGTACTTC.

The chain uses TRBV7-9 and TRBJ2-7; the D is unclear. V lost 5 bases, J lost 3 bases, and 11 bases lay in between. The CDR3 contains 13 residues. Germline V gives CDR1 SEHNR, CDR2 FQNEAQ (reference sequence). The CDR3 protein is CASSPPMVYEQYF. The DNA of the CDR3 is TGTGCCAGCAGCCCGCCAATGGTCTACGAGCAGTACTTC.

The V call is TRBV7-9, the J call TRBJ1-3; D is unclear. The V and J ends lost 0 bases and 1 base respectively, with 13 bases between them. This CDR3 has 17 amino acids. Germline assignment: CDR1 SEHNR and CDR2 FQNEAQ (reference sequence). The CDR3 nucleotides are TGTGCCAGCAGCTTAGCGCGGACCTCGACGTCTGGAAACACCATATATTTT. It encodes CASSLARTSTSGNTIYF.

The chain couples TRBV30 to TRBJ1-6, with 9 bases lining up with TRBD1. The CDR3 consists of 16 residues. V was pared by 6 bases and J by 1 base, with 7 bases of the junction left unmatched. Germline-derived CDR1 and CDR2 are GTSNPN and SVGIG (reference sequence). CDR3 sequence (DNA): TGTGCCTGTGATATGGGACAGGGATCCTATAATTCACCCCTCCACTTT. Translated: CACDMGQGSYNSPLHF.

CDR3 in DNA: TGTGCCAGTAGTATATACGCTGGCTACACCTTC. Protein sequence: CASSIYAGYTF. The chain joins TRBV19 to TRBJ1-2; D gene uncertain. The CDR3 totals 11 residues. CDR1 is LNHDA, CDR2 SQIVND, per germline (reference sequence). V lost 2 bases and J lost 7, with 5 bases in between.

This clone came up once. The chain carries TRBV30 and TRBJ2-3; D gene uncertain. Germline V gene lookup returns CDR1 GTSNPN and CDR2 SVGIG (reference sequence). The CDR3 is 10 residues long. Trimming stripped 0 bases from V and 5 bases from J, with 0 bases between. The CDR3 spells CAWSVDTQYF. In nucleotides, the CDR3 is TGTGCCTGGAGTGTAGATACGCAGTATTTT.

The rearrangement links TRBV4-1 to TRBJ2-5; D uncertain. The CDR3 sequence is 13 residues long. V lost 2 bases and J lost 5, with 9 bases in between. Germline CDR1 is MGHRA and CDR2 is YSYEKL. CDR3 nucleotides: TGCGCCAGCAGCCAACTAGAAGGGGAGACCCAGTACTTC. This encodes CASSQLEGETQYF.

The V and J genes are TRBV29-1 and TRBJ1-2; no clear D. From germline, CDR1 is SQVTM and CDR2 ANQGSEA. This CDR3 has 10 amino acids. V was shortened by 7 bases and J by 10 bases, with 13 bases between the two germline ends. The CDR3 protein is CSAPEGNYTF. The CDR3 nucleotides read TGCAGCGCGCCCGAGGGCAACTACACCTTC.

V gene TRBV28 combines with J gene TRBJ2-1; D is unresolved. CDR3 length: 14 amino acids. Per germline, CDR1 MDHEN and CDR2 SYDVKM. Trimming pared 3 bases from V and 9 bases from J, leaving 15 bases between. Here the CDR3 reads CASSLDSRVGEQFF. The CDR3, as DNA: TGTGCCAGCAGTTTGGATAGCAGAGTTGGTGAGCAGTTCTTC.

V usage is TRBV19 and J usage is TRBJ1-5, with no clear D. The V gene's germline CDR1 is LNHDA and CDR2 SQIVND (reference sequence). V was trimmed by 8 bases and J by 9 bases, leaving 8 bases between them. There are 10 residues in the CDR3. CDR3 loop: CASQERPQHF. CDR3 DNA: TGTGCCAGTCAAGAGAGGCCCCAGCATTTT.

CDR3 region: CASSPPRGQTWGIQYF. The CDR3, as DNA: TGTGCCAGCAGCCCCCCGAGAGGACAGACTTGGGGCATTCAGTACTTC. The V call is TRBV25-1, the J call TRBJ2-4; TRBD1 is a possible D gene (6 bases). Trimming pared 6 bases from V and 9 bases from J, leaving 24 bases between. The length of the CDR3 is 16 residues. The germline CDR1 and CDR2 sequences are MGHDK and SYGVNS.

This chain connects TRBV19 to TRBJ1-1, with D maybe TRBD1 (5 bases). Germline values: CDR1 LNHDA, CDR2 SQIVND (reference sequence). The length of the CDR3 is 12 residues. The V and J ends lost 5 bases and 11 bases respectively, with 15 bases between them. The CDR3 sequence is CASSVKGDLAFF. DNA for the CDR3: TGTGCCAGTAGTGTAAAAGGGGATTTGGCTTTCTTT.

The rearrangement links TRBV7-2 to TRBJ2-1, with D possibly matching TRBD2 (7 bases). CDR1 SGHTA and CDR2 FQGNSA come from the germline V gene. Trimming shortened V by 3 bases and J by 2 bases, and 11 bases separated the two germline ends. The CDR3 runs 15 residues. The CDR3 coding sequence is TGTGCCAGCAGCTTCCTCGGGGGGCCCTACAATGAGCAGTTCTTC. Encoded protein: CASSFLGGPYNEQFF.